This T cell receptor (beta chain) comes out of a study of blood T cells in healthy people across ages (dated by TCRdb to between 2015 and 2017). As for the study more broadly: In model experiments, template switching captured roughly one uniquely barcoded TCR beta cDNA molecule for every two T cells. The study measured age-related changes in TCR beta repertoire diversity using deep sequencing normalized with unique cDNA molecular identifiers. Using the same blood draw, the study looked at two additional independent replicas of 1 million unique cDNA reads for two donors, one aged 18 to 30 and the other aged 80 or older. The donors were divided into four age groups: young (average approximately 16 years), middle-aged (about 39), aged (approximately 64) and long-lived (about 90). Findings and caveats that apply to the study as a whole: Because the CMV infection status of the donors was unknown, age-related changes in expanded clonotypes may potentially have been confounded. Total diversity estimates from one million sequenced T cells were considered lower bounds and underestimates. As age increased, observed TCR beta diversity per million T cells dropped in a roughly linear way, and a significant reduction was already evident by age about 36. Compared with the aged group, more naive CD4+ T cells, fewer expanded clones and increased TCR diversity were shown by the long-lived group, suggesting age selection. Bulk unsorted PBMC profiling prevented conclusive comparison of naive and antigen-experienced compartments. A strong correlation was found between observed TCR beta diversity and the percentage of naive T cells measured by flow cytometry.

Ends trimmed: V by 8 bases, J by 1 base; bases unmatched to a gene: 4. Measured from the cysteine to the phenylalanine, the CDR3 is 16 residues long. The DNA shown is the 48-base CDR3, in frame from base 1. Many counts were recorded for this clonotype. The antigen it recognizes is unknown. Base quality data are lacking; no much larger clone is found one base away. The 39 donors, aged roughly 6 to 95 years, were systemically healthy Caucasian individuals from Russia. Each donor gave about 9.7 milliliters of peripheral blood, drawn into EDTA-treated Vacutainer tubes. Ficoll-Paque density-gradient centrifugation was used to isolate PBMCs, with at least 6.5 million per sample. Trizol reagent was used to extract total RNA from the PBMCs, yielding at least 5.5 micrograms per sample. For every donor, flow cytometry on a PBMC aliquot measured the percentage of naive CD45RAhigh/CD27high T cells. The protocol used for the library was 5' RACE. The instrument was an Illumina HiSeq 2500. The second PCR ran for about 6 to 11 cycles and used a J-beta primer mix along with a sample-barcoded 5' primer. Each TCR beta cDNA molecule received a unique molecular identifier from a template-switch 5' adaptor carrying 12 random nucleotides. Each sample yielded at least 2.5 million CDR3-containing paired-end reads. First-strand cDNA synthesis was performed from all RNA using the Mint cDNA synthesis kit, with priming by a TRBC-specific oligonucleotide. All cDNA was treated with uracil-DNA glycosylase and then went through a first 18-cycle PCR with the universal primers M1SS and BC2_uni_R. The authors' pipeline ran thus. Each sample was normalized by randomly selecting 1 million high-quality reads, each carrying a distinct molecular identifier. Reads with shared molecular identifiers were discarded instead of being binned into consensus sequences. MiTCR, with a Q25 quality threshold and the strictest error-elimination algorithm, was used for CDR3 identification, clonotype clustering and error correction. A nonparametric unseen species model with Euler transformation was used to estimate lower-bound total TCR beta diversity. TCRdb reprocessed the public reads (quality trimming at Q25 with fastp, clone calling with MiXCR) and kept in-frame beta chains. Rows with one shared CDR3 protein collapse into an entry with the most common genes and DNA. These V and J calls rely on TCRdb rather than the paper's analysis. Recorded for this sample are 750,000 to 950,000 distinct CDR3 sequences; under 35% of them occurred a single time. The top ten hold roughly 10% of the sample.

These same data were also listed under a study on T cells of mothers and their children. As the second publication notes: Donors were nine systemically healthy Caucasian individuals: three mothers and their six children. cDNA synthesis consumed the entire amount of extracted RNA, loaded at 1.5 ug RNA in each 15 ul reaction. Sample barcodes and 2-4 random nucleotides were added via the M1S primer in the second PCR. Each mother yielded over 8.5 million TCR beta CDR3 reads and each child 2.5 million to 3 million reads. Thymic selection similarly shapes TCR recombination output in related and unrelated pairs, with minor effect from inherited differences. Normalized repertoire overlap was always found to be slightly, but never significantly, higher in related mother-child pairs than in unrelated mother-child pairs. No persistent microchimeric T cell clones were found, with a detection sensitivity of approximately 95 clones per million clonotypes. In the study, deep NGS was used to compare the TCR beta repertoires of mothers and children, and features distinguishing related mother-child pairs from unrelated individuals were sought. On average, the children were approximately 11 +/- 4 years old, while the mothers were about 37 +/- 4 years old. After adapter ligation was performed with NEBNext reagents, the libraries were sequenced on an Illumina HiSeq 2000 with 100+100 nt paired-end reads. To prevent cross-contamination, the mother and child libraries were prepared one month apart and sequenced in separate runs. Between about 500,000 and 2,100,000 distinct TCR beta clonotypes were identified per donor. Naive TCR beta clonotypes were estimated from low-frequency clonotypes matched to each donor's FACS-determined naive share, without sorting.

The receptor was derived from a woman aged 40 to 50 in good health. The specimen was blood. The chain links TRBV12-3 or TRBV12-4 with TRBJ2-6, with 11 bases matching TRBD1. The base sequence is TGTGCCAGCGCCCGGGACAGGGGGTCTGGGGCCAACGTCCTGACTTTC. It is translated as CASARDRGSGANVLTF.